The clone carrying this T cell receptor beta chain was seen only a few times. Per the original data handling: Amplification of reference gene primers was used by the study to estimate nucleated cell counts. The assay was immunoSEQ multiplex PCR, and TCRdb's table has in-frame clones only and misses some. V, J and clone size reflect that table, while D and trimming were determined from the DNA. The sample holds about 160,000 clones, approximately 82% seen once. This specimen comes from a study of blood T cell repertoires in COVID-19. For the study at large: Sources were T cells, B-cell-depleted T cells, or PBMCs; the material itself was cDNA or gDNA.

The source of this sequence is an elderly woman with acute or convalescent COVID-19. The specimen was peripheral blood.

This chain's CDR3 is CASSQGTSREKLFF. CDR3 coding DNA: TGCGCCAGCAGCCAGGGGACATCGCGTGAAAAACTGTTTTTT. The chain joins TRBV5-1 to TRBJ1-4; maybe TRBD1 (6 bases). Germline CDR1 SGHRS, CDR2 YFSETQ. Deletions cut 4 bases from V and 7 bases from J, with 14 bases between. The CDR3 totals 14 residues.